Given below is one T cell receptor (beta chain) in context. Its target is unknown. The CDR3 totals 15 residues. The V segment lost 4 bases and the J segment 5 bases; nucleotides outside the gene matches: 7. From germline, CDR1 is SQVTM and CDR2 ANQGSEA. Vbeta (60) and Jbeta (13) primers were used in the PCR. The protocol was immunoSEQ multiplex PCR, while the TCRdb copy is restricted to in-frame clones and leaves out a portion. The sample consists of 120,000 or so clones, about 10% of them appearing once. The sample is drawn from a study of cytomegalovirus exposure and HLA in healthy donors. Findings and limits, study-wide: Prior analysis indicated that the majority of TCR beta V segments exhibited productivity approximately 90% or approximately 30% of the time. In a later analysis, most CMV-associated TCR beta chains appeared HLA-restricted. CMV serostatus alone was available as immune exposure information.

The sequencing sample was made of PBMCs. The sequence was collected from a young woman in good health and CMV-seropositive. The V gene is TRBV29-1, the J gene TRBJ2-1; 11 bases are shared with TRBD1. CDR3 region: CSVAVGQGDHNEQFF. The CDR3 DNA follows: TGCAGCGTTGCCGTGGGACAGGGGGACCACAATGAGCAGTTCTTC.